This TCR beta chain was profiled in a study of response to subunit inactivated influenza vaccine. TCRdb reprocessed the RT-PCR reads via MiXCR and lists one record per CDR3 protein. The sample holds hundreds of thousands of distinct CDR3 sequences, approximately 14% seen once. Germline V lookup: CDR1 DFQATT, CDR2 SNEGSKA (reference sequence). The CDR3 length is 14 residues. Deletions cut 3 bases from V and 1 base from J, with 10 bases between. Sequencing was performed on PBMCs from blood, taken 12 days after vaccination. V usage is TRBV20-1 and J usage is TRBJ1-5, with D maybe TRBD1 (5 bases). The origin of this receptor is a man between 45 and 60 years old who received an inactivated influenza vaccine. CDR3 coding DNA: TGCAGTGCTAGCATCGGGGGGAGCAATCAGCCCCAGCATTTT. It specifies CSASIGGSNQPQHF.